The clone carrying this T cell receptor beta chain was counted ten times or more. Its specificity is unknown. Coverage ceases 3 residues before the CDR3 finishes, and the germline J gene fills in the end. The data were produced by immunoSEQ multiplex PCR, yet TCRdb's version contains in-frame clones alone and is incomplete. The sample contains 50,000 or so clones, none occurring once; about 6.5% lies in the top ten. This specimen belongs to a study of T cell clonality in common variable immunodeficiency. Points from the study as a whole: CVID patient heterogeneity limited repertoire-clinical complication correlations.

This CDR3 has 14 residues. Trimming left V 3 bases short and J 6 bases short, with 14 bases between. The V gene's germline CDR1 is SGHTA and CDR2 FQGNSA. This receptor was taken from a person between 18 and 75 years old in good health. The sample was peripheral blood mononuclear cells. The chain couples TRBV7-2 to TRBJ1-2; D perhaps matches TRBD1 (5 bases). CDR3 loop: CASSFRRQNHGYTF. The CDR3 bases that were read are TGTGCCAGCAGCTTCCGCCGACAGAACCATGGC. Full variable domain (rest looked up from reference TRBV7-2 and TRBJ1-2): GAGVSQSPSNKVTEKGKDVELRCDPISGHTALYWYRQSLGQGLEFLIYFQGNSAPDKSGLPSDRFSAERTGGSVSTLTIQRTQQEDSAVYLCASSFRRQNHGYTFGSGTRLTVV.